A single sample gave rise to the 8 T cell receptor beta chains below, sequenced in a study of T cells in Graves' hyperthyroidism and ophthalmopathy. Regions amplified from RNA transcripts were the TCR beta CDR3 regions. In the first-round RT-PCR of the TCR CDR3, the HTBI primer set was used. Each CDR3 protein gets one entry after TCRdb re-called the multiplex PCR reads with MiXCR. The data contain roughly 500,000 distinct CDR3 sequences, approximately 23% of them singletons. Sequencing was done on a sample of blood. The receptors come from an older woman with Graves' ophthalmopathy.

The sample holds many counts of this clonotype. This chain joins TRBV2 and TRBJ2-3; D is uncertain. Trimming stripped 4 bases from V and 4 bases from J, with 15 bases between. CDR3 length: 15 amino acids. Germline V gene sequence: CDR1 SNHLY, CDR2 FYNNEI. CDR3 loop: CASSAHSRGADTQYF. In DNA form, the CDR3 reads TGTGCCAGCAGTGCCCACTCCCGAGGAGCAGATACGCAGTATTTT.

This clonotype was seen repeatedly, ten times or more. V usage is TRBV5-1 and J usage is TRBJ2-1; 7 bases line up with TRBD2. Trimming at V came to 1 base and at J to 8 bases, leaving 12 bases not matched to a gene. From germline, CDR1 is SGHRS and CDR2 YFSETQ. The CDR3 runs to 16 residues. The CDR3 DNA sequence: TGCGCCAGCAGCTTGCGGTCTCGCGGGAGCAGTGATGAGCAGTTCTTC. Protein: CASSLRSRGSSDEQFF.

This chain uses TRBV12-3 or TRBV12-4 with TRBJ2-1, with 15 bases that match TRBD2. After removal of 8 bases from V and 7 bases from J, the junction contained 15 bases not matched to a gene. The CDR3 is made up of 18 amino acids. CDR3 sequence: CASSPPGTSGRRKNEQFF. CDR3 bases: TGTGCCAGCTCACCACCCGGGACTAGCGGGAGGAGGAAGAATGAGCAGTTCTTC.

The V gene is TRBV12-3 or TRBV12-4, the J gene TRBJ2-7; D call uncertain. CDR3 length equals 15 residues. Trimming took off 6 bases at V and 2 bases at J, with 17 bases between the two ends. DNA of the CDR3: TGTGCCAGCAGCACCAGGCAGGCAAATACCTACGAGCAGTACTTC. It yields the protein CASSTRQANTYEQYF.

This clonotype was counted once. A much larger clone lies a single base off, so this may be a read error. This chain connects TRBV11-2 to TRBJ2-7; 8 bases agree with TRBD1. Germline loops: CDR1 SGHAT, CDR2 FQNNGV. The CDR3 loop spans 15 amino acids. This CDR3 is CASSLAGTGAYQQYF. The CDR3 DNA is TGTGCCAGCAGCTTAGCCGGGACAGGAGCCTACCAGCAGTACTTC.

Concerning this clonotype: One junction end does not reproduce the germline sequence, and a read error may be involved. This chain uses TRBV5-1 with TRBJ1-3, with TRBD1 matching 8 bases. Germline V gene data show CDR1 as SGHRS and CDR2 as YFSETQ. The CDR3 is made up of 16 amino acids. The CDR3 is CASSSGQAFSGNTIYF. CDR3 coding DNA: TGTGCCAGCAGCTCGGGACAGGCGTTCTCTGGAAACACCATATATTTT.

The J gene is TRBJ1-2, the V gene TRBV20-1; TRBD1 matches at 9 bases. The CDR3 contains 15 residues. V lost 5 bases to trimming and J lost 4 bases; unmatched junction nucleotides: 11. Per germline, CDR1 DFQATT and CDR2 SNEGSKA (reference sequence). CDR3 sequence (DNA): TGCAGTGCTCCCCAAGGGGGACAGGGCGGCTATGGCTACACCTTC. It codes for CSAPQGGQGGYGYTF.

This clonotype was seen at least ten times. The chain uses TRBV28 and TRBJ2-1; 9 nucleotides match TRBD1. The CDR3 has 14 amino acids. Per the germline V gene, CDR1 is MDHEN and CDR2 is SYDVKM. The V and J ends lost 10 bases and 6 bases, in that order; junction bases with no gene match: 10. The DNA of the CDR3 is TGTGCCACTACTGGGACAGGGCTAGGCAATGAGCAGTTCTTC. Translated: CATTGTGLGNEQFF.